This T cell receptor (beta chain) was identified in a study of technical replicates of blood from a handful of donors. Profiled with immunoSEQ multiplex PCR; TCRdb holds only in-frame clones, not every one. The sample holds about 73,000 clones, 85% to 95% seen once. This TCR was recovered from a human donor in good health. Some clones in this sample may be carry-over from other donors' samples. The sequenced sample consisted of PBMCs.

CDR3 coding DNA: TGTGCCAGCAGGTATTCCGGGACTAGCTTCTACGAGCAGTACTTC. Its protein is CASRYSGTSFYEQYF. The gene calls are TRBV6-5 and TRBJ2-7, with 9 nucleotides matching TRBD2. The J segment lost 3 bases and the V segment lost 6 bases, leaving 9 bases of the junction unmatched. The CDR3 has 15 amino acids. Germline CDR1 is MNHEY and CDR2 is SVGAGI.